What follows are 26 T cell receptor beta chains derived from one specimen sequenced in a study of technical replicates of blood from several donors. Repertoires were generated with immunoSEQ multiplex PCR, while TCRdb's copy carries only in-frame clones and drops some. The data show more than 65,000 clones, almost 96% seen once. Sequenced material: T cells isolated from PBMCs. These receptors all come from a human donor in good health.

The sample holds one count of this clone. The chain joins TRBV9 to TRBJ2-7, with 9 bases lining up with TRBD2. Germline loops: CDR1 SGDLS, CDR2 YYNGEE. The CDR3 is 15 residues long. The V and J ends lost 4 bases and 0 bases, in that order; junction bases with no gene match: 5. The CDR3 nucleotides read TGTGCCAGCAGCAGCGGGGGGCAGTTCTCCTACGAGCAGTACTTC. Protein: CASSSGGQFSYEQYF.

This chain connects TRBV19 to TRBJ2-1; 7 nucleotides agree with TRBD2. The CDR3 loop spans 16 amino acids. Germline trimming cut 3 bases from V and 4 bases from J; bases unmatched to any gene: 9. Germline-derived CDR1 and CDR2 are LNHDA and SQIVND (reference sequence). The DNA of the CDR3 is TGTGCCAGTAGTATTGGGGTAGCGGGCGTTTACAATGAGCAGTTCTTC. It translates to CASSIGVAGVYNEQFF.

The rearrangement joins TRBV5-4 to TRBJ2-3; 14 bases are shared with TRBD2. The length of the CDR3 is 17 residues. V gave up 4 bases and J gave up 3 bases; unmatched junction bases: 7. In germline, CDR1 is SGHNT, CDR2 YYREEE (reference sequence). CDR3 protein: CASSPGLAGEGTDTQYF. The CDR3 DNA reads as TGTGCCAGCAGCCCGGGACTAGCGGGAGAGGGGACAGATACGCAGTATTTT.

V and J are TRBV7-6 and TRBJ1-3; 8 bases are shared with TRBD1. Unmatched junction bases numbered 3, after V lost 3 bases and J lost 2 bases. Germline CDR1 is SGHVS and CDR2 is FNYEAQ. This CDR3 is built from 15 residues. The CDR3 sequence is CASSLQGATGNTIYF. For the CDR3, the DNA is TGTGCCAGCAGCTTGCAGGGGGCCACTGGAAACACCATATATTTT. Full variable domain (rest looked up from reference TRBV7-6 and TRBJ1-3): GAGVSQSPRYKVTKRGQDVALRCDPISGHVSLYWYRQALGQGPEFLTYFNYEAQQDKSGLPNDRFSAERPEGSISTLTIQRTEQRDSAMYRCASSLQGATGNTIYFGEGSWLTVV.

This chain joins TRBV5-1 and TRBJ1-1; D unresolved. The CDR3 is made up of 15 amino acids. The V gene lost 6 bases and the J gene lost 5 bases, with 20 bases spanning the gap. Germline V CDR1 and CDR2: SGHRS, YFSETQ. The CDR3 DNA sequence: TGCGCCAGCAAGGCGGCAGGACTAAAAGGGACTGAAGCTTTCTTT. This codes for CASKAAGLKGTEAFF.

The gene calls are TRBV5-8 and TRBJ1-5; a weak D match, TRBD1 (6 bases). The germline V gene has CDR1 SGHTS and CDR2 YDEGEE. The V and J ends lost 6 bases and 4 bases respectively, with 11 bases between them. There are 13 residues in the CDR3. The CDR3 nucleotides read TGTGCCAGCATAATAGGGGGTAATCAGCCCCAGCATTTT. This gives the protein CASIIGGNQPQHF.

Here the CDR3 reads CACSIDFNTEAFF. CDR3 DNA sequence: TGTGCCTGTTCAATAGACTTCAACACTGAAGCTTTCTTT. The V and J genes are TRBV2 and TRBJ1-1; no definite D call. CDR1 is SNHLY and CDR2 is FYNNEI in the germline V gene. The CDR3 is 13 residues long. With 11 bases removed from V and 2 bases from J, the gap between germline ends came to 15 bases.

In nucleotides, the CDR3 is TGTGCTAGTGGTACCACAGGGTATGCTTTCTTT. Residues: CASGTTGYAFF. The V and J genes are TRBV12-5 and TRBJ1-1, with a tentative D call TRBD1 (6 bases). Germline V gene sequence: CDR1 LGHNT, CDR2 FRNRAP. Trimming stripped 5 bases from V and 11 bases from J, with 12 bases between. CDR3 length: 11 residues.

The J gene is TRBJ2-1, the V gene TRBV9; 10 bases are shared with TRBD2. The CDR3 runs to 17 residues. The germline CDR1 and CDR2 sequences are SGDLS and YYNGEE. V lost 0 bases and J lost 12; bases outside the gene matches: 15. The CDR3 is CASSVEGWGTSVSPQFF. DNA for the CDR3: TGTGCCAGCAGCGTAGAGGGCTGGGGGACTAGCGTTTCGCCGCAGTTCTTC. Full variable domain (remainder filled in from reference TRBV9 and TRBJ2-1): DSGVTQTPKHLITATGQRVTLRCSPRSGDLSVYWYQQSLDQGLQFLIQYYNGEERAKGNILERFSAQQFPDLHSELNLSSLELGDSALYFCASSVEGWGTSVSPQFFGPGTRLTVL.

Only one count was recorded for this clone. The rearrangement joins TRBV6-1 to TRBJ2-7; D is ambiguous. The length of the CDR3 is 14 residues. Trimming stripped 8 bases from V and 7 bases from J, with 21 bases between. CDR1 is MNHNS, CDR2 SASEGT, per germline. The chain's CDR3 is CASSTEMGAGEQYF. In nucleotides, the CDR3 is TGTGCCAGCTCGACCGAAATGGGCGCCGGAGAGCAGTACTTC.

The V call is TRBV2, the J call TRBJ2-7, with TRBD1 matching 8 bases. The length of the CDR3 is 14 residues. CDR1 SNHLY and CDR2 FYNNEI come from the germline V gene. V lost 3 bases, J lost 4 bases, and 5 bases stayed unmatched. Here the CDR3 DNA reads TGTGCCAGCAGTGAGACAGGGGCCCAATACGAGCAGTACTTC. It yields the protein CASSETGAQYEQYF. Full variable domain (remainder filled in from reference TRBV2 and TRBJ2-7): EPEVTQTPSHQVTQMGQEVILRCVPISNHLYFYWYRQILGQKVEFLVSFYNNEISEKSEIFDDQFSVERPDGSNFTLKIRSTKLEDSAMYFCASSETGAQYEQYFGPGTRLTVT.

The chain carries TRBV29-1 and TRBJ2-1; D call uncertain. The CDR3 is made up of 13 amino acids. Trimming took 4 bases from V and 3 from J, leaving 10 bases between them. CDR1 is SQVTM and CDR2 is ANQGSEA in the germline V gene. This CDR3 is CSVGTLSYNEQFF. The CDR3 DNA reads TGCAGCGTTGGTACCCTGAGCTACAATGAGCAGTTCTTC.

This rearrangement joins TRBV4-1 to TRBJ2-4, with unresolved D. Germline V lookup: CDR1 MGHRA, CDR2 YSYEKL. Between the trimmed V and J ends, which lost 2 bases and 5 bases, there was a span of 10 bases. The CDR3 covers 14 residues. CDR3 sequence: CASSQLITENIQYF. CDR3 DNA: TGCGCCAGCAGCCAACTAATTACTGAAAACATTCAGTACTTC.

V is TRBV18 and J is TRBJ2-7; D is possibly TRBD1 (6 bases). The germline V and J ends were trimmed by 4 bases and 6 bases, with 13 bases remaining between them. Germline CDR1 KGHSH, CDR2 LQKENI. The length of the CDR3 is 13 residues. DNA for the CDR3: TGTGCCAGCTCACTAACAGGGCTCGGCGAGCAGTACTTC. Translating gives CASSLTGLGEQYF.

This chain connects TRBV30 to TRBJ2-3; 9 bases are shared with TRBD2. After removal of 8 bases from V and 6 bases from J, the junction contained 9 bases not matched to a gene. Germline values: CDR1 GTSNPN, CDR2 SVGIG (reference sequence). The CDR3 runs 13 residues. DNA for the CDR3: TGTGCCCGACTAGCGGCAGAGTCCGATACGCAGTATTTT. This sequence encodes CARLAAESDTQYF.

CDR3 DNA sequence: TGTGCCAGCACCAAGGGGGGGGCTTGGGAAAAACTGTTTTTT. This encodes CASTKGGAWEKLFF. This chain links TRBV27 with TRBJ1-4, with a tentative D call TRBD1 (6 bases). V lost 7 bases and J 8 bases, leaving 17 bases between the germline ends. CDR3 length equals 14 residues. The V gene's germline CDR1 is MNHEY and CDR2 SMNVEV (reference sequence).

This clone has only a few counts. V usage is TRBV7-9 and J usage is TRBJ1-1, with D unclear. The CDR3 length is 16 residues. V was trimmed by 1 base and J by 0 bases, leaving 12 bases between them. CDR1 and CDR2 from the germline V gene are SEHNR and FQNEAQ (reference sequence). The CDR3, as DNA: TGTGCCAGCAGCTTAGGGTTTGTGACTGTGAACACTGAAGCTTTCTTT. It encodes CASSLGFVTVNTEAFF.

The chain employs TRBV5-5 and TRBJ2-5, with 8 positions matching TRBD2. The V segment lost 4 bases and the J segment 4 bases; nucleotides outside the gene matches: 12. Germline V gives CDR1 SGHKS, CDR2 YYEKEE (reference sequence). The CDR3 runs 16 residues. CDR3 coding DNA: TGTGCCAGCAGCACCTCGGGGGGGGCAGCGGGAGAGACCCAGTACTTC. Amino acids: CASSTSGGAAGETQYF.

V and J are TRBV9 and TRBJ1-2; D remains unclear. In germline, CDR1 is SGDLS, CDR2 YYNGEE. The ends were cut back, 0 bases at V and 0 bases at J, with 6 bases in the middle. The CDR3 runs 14 residues. CDR3 DNA: TGTGCCAGCAGCGTAGCGTTATCTAACTATGGCTACACCTTC. Its translation is CASSVALSNYGYTF. Combining the CDR3 with reference TRBV9 and TRBJ1-2 gives the whole variable domain DSGVTQTPKHLITATGQRVTLRCSPRSGDLSVYWYQQSLDQGLQFLIQYYNGEERAKGNILERFSAQQFPDLHSELNLSSLELGDSALYFCASSVALSNYGYTFGSGTRLTVV.

The V gene is TRBV6-5, the J gene TRBJ2-7, with 7 bases aligning to TRBD1. Trimming at V came to 3 bases and at J to 2 bases, leaving 10 bases not matched to a gene. Germline CDR1 is MNHEY and CDR2 is SVGAGI. This CDR3 comprises 16 residues. CDR3 coding DNA: TGTGCCAGCAGTTATTCCGAGGGGGCAGTAACCTACGAGCAGTACTTC. This translates into CASSYSEGAVTYEQYF.

The chain couples TRBV4-2 to TRBJ1-1; 8 bases align to TRBD1. The V gene's germline CDR1 is LGHNA and CDR2 YNFKEQ. V was pared by 2 bases and J by 5 bases, with 7 bases of the junction left unmatched. This CDR3 has 15 residues. CDR3 in DNA: TGTGCCAGCAGCCAAAGGGGGACAGGTTATACTGAAGCTTTCTTT. It is translated as CASSQRGTGYTEAFF.

This rearrangement joins TRBV6-6 to TRBJ1-5; perhaps TRBD1 as D (5 bases). Germline V gene lookup returns CDR1 MNHNY and CDR2 SVGAGI (reference sequence). Trimming took off 7 bases at V and 3 bases at J, with 10 bases between the two ends. The CDR3 totals 13 residues. In DNA, the CDR3 is TGTGCCAGCACCCGACAGTACAATCAGCCCCAGCATTTT. Its protein is CASTRQYNQPQHF.

V is TRBV19 and J is TRBJ2-1; unclear D gene. V lost 2 bases and J lost 8, with 7 bases in between. Per germline, CDR1 LNHDA and CDR2 SQIVND (reference sequence). This CDR3 has 12 residues. CDR3 protein: CASSINGYEQFF. CDR3 nucleotide sequence: TGTGCCAGTAGTATAAACGGGTATGAGCAGTTCTTC. The complete variable domain, with remaining parts taken from reference TRBV19 and TRBJ2-1, reads DGGITQSPKYLFRKEGQNVTLSCEQNLNHDAMYWYRQDPGQGLRLIYYSQIVNDFQKGDIAEGYSVSREKKESFPLTVTSAQKNPTAFYLCASSINGYEQFFGPGTRLTVL.

This chain connects TRBV6-5 to TRBJ1-3; a possible D gene is TRBD1 (5 bases). The V and J ends lost 2 bases and 4 bases respectively, with 9 bases between them. The CDR3 contains 14 residues. Germline loops: CDR1 MNHEY, CDR2 SVGAGI. CDR3 bases: TGTGCCAGCAGTTACGCAGGGTACGGAAACACCATATATTTT. Its protein product is CASSYAGYGNTIYF.

The chain employs TRBV27 and TRBJ2-7, with TRBD2 identical over 7 bases. In germline, CDR1 is MNHEY, CDR2 SMNVEV (reference sequence). The CDR3 loop spans 14 amino acids. The ends lost 2 bases at V and 4 bases at J; junction bases unmatched: 5. The DNA of the CDR3 is TGTGCCAGCAGTTTAGTGGGGAGGGGTTACGAGCAGTACTTC. Amino acids: CASSLVGRGYEQYF.

This chain joins TRBV4-3 and TRBJ2-7; 7 bases match TRBD1. Trimming removed 0 bases from V and 2 bases from J; junction bases left unmatched: 4. The CDR3 covers 15 residues. Germline CDR1 LGHNA, CDR2 YSLEER. DNA for the CDR3: TGCGCCAGCAGCCAAGAAACAGGGGCTACCTACGAGCAGTACTTC. It specifies CASSQETGATYEQYF.